Described below is a single T cell receptor beta chain sequence and its context. The CDR3 totals 15 residues. Per germline, CDR1 KGHSY and CDR2 FQNENV. The germline V and J ends were trimmed by 3 bases and 4 bases, with 13 bases remaining between them. The source of the sample is a study of blood T cell repertoires in COVID-19. In the original processing: How many nucleated cells were present was estimated from reference gene primer amplification. Here immunoSEQ multiplex PCR was the method, and the copy in TCRdb shows in-frame clones only, minus some. V, J and clone size reflect that table, while D and trimming were determined from the DNA. There are 180,000 or so clones in the sample; roughly 76% occur only once, and roughly 11% lies in the top ten. Seattle patient enrollment occurred during active infection, with longitudinal follow-up thereafter.

The chain links TRBV16 to TRBJ1-5; weak D call: TRBD1 (5 bases). The clonotype originates from a middle-aged woman with COVID-19, enrolled during active disease. The source material was peripheral blood. The CDR3 DNA sequence: TGTGCCAGCAGCCAGTCCACAGGTCCAAATCAGCCCCAGCATTTT. This translates into CASSQSTGPNQPQHF.